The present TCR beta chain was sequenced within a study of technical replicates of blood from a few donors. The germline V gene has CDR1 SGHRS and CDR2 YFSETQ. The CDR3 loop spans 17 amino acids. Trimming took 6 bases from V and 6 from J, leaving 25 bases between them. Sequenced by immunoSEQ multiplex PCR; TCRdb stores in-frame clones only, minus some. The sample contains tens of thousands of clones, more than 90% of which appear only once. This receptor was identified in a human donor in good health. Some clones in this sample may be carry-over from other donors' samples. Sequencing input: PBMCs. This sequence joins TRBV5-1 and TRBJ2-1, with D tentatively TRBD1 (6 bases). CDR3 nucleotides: TGCGCCAGCACCCGGTTGACGGGGACAAAGGACTTCAATGAGCAGTTCTTC. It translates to CASTRLTGTKDFNEQFF.